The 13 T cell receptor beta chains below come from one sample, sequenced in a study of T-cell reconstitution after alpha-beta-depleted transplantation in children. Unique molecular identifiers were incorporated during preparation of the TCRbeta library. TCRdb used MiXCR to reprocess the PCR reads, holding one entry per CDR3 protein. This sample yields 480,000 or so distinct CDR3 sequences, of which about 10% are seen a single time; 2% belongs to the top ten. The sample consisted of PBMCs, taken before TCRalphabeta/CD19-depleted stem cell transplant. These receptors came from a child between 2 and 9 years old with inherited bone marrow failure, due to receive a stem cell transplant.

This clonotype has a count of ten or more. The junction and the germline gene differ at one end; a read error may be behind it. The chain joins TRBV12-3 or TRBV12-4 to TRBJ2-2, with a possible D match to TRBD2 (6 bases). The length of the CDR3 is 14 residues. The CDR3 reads CASSFLGLSGELFF. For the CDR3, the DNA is TGTGCCAGCAGTTTCCTGGGACTTTCCGGAGAGCTGTTTTTT.

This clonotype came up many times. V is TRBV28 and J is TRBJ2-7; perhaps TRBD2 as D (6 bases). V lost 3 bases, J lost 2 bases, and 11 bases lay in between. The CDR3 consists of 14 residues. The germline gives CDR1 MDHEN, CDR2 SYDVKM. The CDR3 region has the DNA TGTGCCAGCAGTTTGTGGGACTTGACCTACGAGCAGTACTTC. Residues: CASSLWDLTYEQYF.

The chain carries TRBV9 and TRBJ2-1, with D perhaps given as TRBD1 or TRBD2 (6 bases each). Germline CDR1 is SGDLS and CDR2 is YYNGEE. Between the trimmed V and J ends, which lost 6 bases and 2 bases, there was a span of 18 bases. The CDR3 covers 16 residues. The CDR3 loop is CASNPGASAAYNEQFF. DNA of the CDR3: TGTGCCAGCAACCCGGGGGCTAGCGCAGCCTACAATGAGCAGTTCTTC.

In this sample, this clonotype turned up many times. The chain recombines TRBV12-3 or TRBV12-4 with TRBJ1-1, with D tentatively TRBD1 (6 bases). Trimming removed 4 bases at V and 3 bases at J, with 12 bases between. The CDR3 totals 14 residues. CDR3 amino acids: CASSWGAPDTEAFF. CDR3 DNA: TGTGCCAGCAGTTGGGGGGCGCCGGACACTGAAGCTTTCTTT.

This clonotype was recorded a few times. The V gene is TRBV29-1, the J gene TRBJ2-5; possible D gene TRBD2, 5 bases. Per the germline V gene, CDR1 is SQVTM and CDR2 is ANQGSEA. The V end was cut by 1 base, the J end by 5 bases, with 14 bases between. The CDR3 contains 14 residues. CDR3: CSVEVFGVPETQYF. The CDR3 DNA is TGCAGCGTTGAAGTATTCGGGGTGCCGGAGACCCAGTACTTC. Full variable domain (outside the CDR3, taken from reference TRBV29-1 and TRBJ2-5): SAVISQKPSRDICQRGTSLTIQCQVDSQVTMMFWYRQQPGQSLTLIATANQGSEATYESGFVIDKFPISRPNLTFSTLTVSNMSPEDSSIYLCSVEVFGVPETQYFGPGTRLLVL.

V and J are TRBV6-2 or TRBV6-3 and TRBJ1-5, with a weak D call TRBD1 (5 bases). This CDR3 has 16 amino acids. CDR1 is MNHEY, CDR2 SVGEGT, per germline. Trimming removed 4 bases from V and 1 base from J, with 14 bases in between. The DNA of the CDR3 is TGTGCCAGCAGTTCTCCCCACCGGACAAGCAATCAGCCCCAGCATTTT. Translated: CASSSPHRTSNQPQHF.

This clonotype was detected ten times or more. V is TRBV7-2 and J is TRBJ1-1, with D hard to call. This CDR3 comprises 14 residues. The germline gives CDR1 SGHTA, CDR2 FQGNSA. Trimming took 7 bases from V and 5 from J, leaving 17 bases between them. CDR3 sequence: CASIPTRSRTEAFF. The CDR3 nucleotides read TGTGCCAGCATCCCCACTCGGTCGAGAACTGAAGCTTTCTTT.

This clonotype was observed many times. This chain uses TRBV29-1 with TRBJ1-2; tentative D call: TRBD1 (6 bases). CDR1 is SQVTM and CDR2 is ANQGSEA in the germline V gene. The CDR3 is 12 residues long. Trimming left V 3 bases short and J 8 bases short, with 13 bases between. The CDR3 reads CSVEDRRGGYTF. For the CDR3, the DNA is TGCAGCGTTGAGGACCGAAGGGGGGGCTACACCTTC. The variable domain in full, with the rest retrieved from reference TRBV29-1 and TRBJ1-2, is SAVISQKPSRDICQRGTSLTIQCQVDSQVTMMFWYRQQPGQSLTLIATANQGSEATYESGFVIDKFPISRPNLTFSTLTVSNMSPEDSSIYLCSVEDRRGGYTFGSGTRLTVV.

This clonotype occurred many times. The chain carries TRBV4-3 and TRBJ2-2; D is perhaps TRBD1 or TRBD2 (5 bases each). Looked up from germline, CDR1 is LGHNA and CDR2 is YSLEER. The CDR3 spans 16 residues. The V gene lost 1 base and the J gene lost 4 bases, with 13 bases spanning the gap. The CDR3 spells CASSQVIGEPTGELFF. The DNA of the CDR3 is TGCGCCAGCAGCCAAGTTATAGGGGAGCCCACCGGGGAGCTGTTTTTT.

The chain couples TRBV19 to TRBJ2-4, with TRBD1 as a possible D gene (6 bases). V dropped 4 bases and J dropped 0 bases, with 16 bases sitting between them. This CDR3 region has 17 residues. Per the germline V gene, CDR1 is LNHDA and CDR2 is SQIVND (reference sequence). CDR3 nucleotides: TGTGCCAGTAGTAACGGACAGCTCTTGCTAGCCAAAAACATTCAGTACTTC. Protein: CASSNGQLLLAKNIQYF.

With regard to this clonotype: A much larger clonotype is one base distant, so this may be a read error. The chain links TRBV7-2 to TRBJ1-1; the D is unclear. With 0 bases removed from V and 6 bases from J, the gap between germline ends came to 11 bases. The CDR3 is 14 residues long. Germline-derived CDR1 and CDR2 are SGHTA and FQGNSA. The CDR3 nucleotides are TGTGCCAGCAGCTTAGCAGGGTTAAAGCCTGAAGCTTTCTTT. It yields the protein CASSLAGLKPEAFF.

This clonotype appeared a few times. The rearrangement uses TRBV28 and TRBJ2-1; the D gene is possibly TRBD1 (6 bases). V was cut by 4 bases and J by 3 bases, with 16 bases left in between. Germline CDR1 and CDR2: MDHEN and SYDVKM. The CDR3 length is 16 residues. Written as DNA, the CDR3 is TGTGCCAGCAGTTCGGCCACAGGGCAAAGCTACAATGAGCAGTTCTTC. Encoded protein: CASSSATGQSYNEQFF. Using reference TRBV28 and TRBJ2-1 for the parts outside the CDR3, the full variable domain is DVKVTQSSRYLVKRTGEKVFLECVQDMDHENMFWYRQDPGLGLRLIYFSYDVKMKEKGDIPEGYSVSREKKERFSLILESASTNQTSMYLCASSSATGQSYNEQFFGPGTRLTVL.

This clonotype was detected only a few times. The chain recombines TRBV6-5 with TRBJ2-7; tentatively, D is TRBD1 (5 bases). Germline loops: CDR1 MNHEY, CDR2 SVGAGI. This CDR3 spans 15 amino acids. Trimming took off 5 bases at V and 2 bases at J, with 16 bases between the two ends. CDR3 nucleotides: TGTGCCAGCAGTACTTCCCAGGGATCGGCCTACGAGCAGTACTTC. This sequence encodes CASSTSQGSAYEQYF.